Shown below are 21 T cell receptor beta chains from a single sample sequenced in a study of T-cell memory formation after mild COVID-19. In TCRdb, the 5' RACE reads were re-called with MiXCR into one record per CDR3 protein. The sample shows around 430,000 distinct CDR3 sequences, about a sixth of them seen only once. Sequencing was done on a sample of PBMCs or a T cell subset sorted from them (not recorded which). The receptors originated from a man between 18 and 35 years old who had mild COVID-19 (a few samples of this study predate the infection). Cell type and time point are not known.

Ten or more counts support this clonotype. V is TRBV5-1 and J is TRBJ2-1; D might be TRBD1 (6 bases). The CDR3 runs 15 residues. Germline CDR1 is SGHRS and CDR2 is YFSETQ. The V gene lost 0 bases and the J gene lost 3 bases, with 10 bases spanning the gap. For the CDR3, the DNA is TGCGCCAGCAGCTTGGCAGCGGACAGCTACAATGAGCAGTTCTTC. Protein product: CASSLAADSYNEQFF.

This clonotype was seen a few times. The chain links TRBV28 to TRBJ2-7; D uncertain. The CDR3 is made up of 12 amino acids. Germline loops: CDR1 MDHEN, CDR2 SYDVKM. Trimming removed 11 bases from V and 3 bases from J, with 14 bases in between. The CDR3 DNA sequence: TGTGCCGTTTCCGGCAGCGACTACGAGCAGTACGTC. It yields the protein CAVSGSDYEQYV.

This clonotype occurred a few times. V and J are TRBV20-1 and TRBJ2-5; 7 bases match TRBD2. Germline V lookup: CDR1 DFQATT, CDR2 SNEGSKA (reference sequence). V shed 1 base and J 2 bases; nucleotides not matched to a gene: 7. This CDR3 comprises 15 residues. The CDR3 sequence is CSARGARGGQETQYF. DNA of the CDR3: TGCAGTGCTAGAGGGGCACGGGGAGGGCAAGAGACCCAGTACTTC.

This clonotype was counted between two and nine times. V and J are TRBV7-2 and TRBJ1-2, with D perhaps TRBD1 (6 bases). Germline CDR1 and CDR2: SGHTA and FQGNSA. The length of the CDR3 is 16 residues. Trimming cost V 0 bases and J 4 bases, with 15 bases left between them. CDR3 nucleotides: TGTGCCAGCAGCTTAGCATACGGGACAAGTCCCTATGGCTACACCTTC. This sequence encodes CASSLAYGTSPYGYTF.

At least ten counts were recorded for this clonotype. CDR3 bases: TGTGCCAGCAGCTCCCGGGACAGGGGGGCCTATGGCTACACCTTC. Translation: CASSSRDRGAYGYTF. The chain recombines TRBV7-6 with TRBJ1-2; the match to TRBD1 covers 11 bases. There are 15 residues in the CDR3. The germline CDR1 and CDR2 sequences are SGHVS and FNYEAQ. V was pared by 4 bases and J by 4 bases, with 5 bases of the junction left unmatched.

The chain has TRBV2 and TRBJ1-5; D is undetermined. The V gene's germline CDR1 is SNHLY and CDR2 FYNNEI. The V and J ends lost 9 bases and 15 bases respectively, with 18 bases between them. The CDR3 consists of 11 residues. The CDR3 sequence is CASKGGYLRHF. The DNA for the CDR3 is TGTGCCAGTAAGGGCGGGTATCTCCGGCATTTT.

Only a few counts were recorded for this clonotype. This rearrangement joins TRBV20-1 to TRBJ2-2; the match to TRBD2 covers 9 bases. Germline lookup yields CDR1 DFQATT and CDR2 SNEGSKA (reference sequence). V dropped 1 base and J dropped 5; count of bases not matched to a gene: 11. This CDR3 contains 17 residues. The CDR3 DNA is TGCAGTGCTAGAGTTCTAGCGGGATACTACAGAACCGGGGAGCTGTTTTTT. Amino acid sequence: CSARVLAGYYRTGELFF.

The chain uses TRBV9 and TRBJ2-3; 7 nucleotides align to TRBD2. Germline V CDR1 and CDR2: SGDLS, YYNGEE. After removal of 2 bases from V and 9 bases from J, the junction contained 3 bases not matched to a gene. The CDR3 runs to 12 residues. CDR3 protein: CASSVGGGTQYF. The CDR3 DNA follows: TGTGCCAGCAGCGTTGGGGGAGGGACGCAGTATTTT.

The chain couples TRBV18 to TRBJ2-3; possible D gene TRBD1, 5 bases. The CDR3 sequence is 15 residues long. V was shortened by 4 bases and J by 5 bases, with 16 bases between the two germline ends. Germline CDR1 KGHSH, CDR2 LQKENI. The CDR3 region is CASSLNLQGLDTQYF. The CDR3 region has the DNA TGTGCCAGCTCACTCAACCTCCAGGGTTTAGATACGCAGTATTTT.

The chain is built from TRBV7-2 and TRBJ2-6, with a tentative D call TRBD1 (6 bases). This CDR3 region has 21 residues. Germline V gene sequence: CDR1 SGHTA, CDR2 FQGNSA. V lost 5 bases, J lost 1 base, and 27 bases lay in between. CDR3 bases: TGTGCCAGCAGCCCGAGAATTAACAGGGCCTACCGAGAGTCTGGGGCCAACGTCCTGACTTTC. Its translation: CASSPRINRAYRESGANVLTF.

A few counts support this clonotype. This chain joins TRBV4-1 and TRBJ2-7; 8 bases match TRBD1. V was clipped by 4 bases and J by 1 base; unmatched bases: 6. CDR1 is MGHRA, CDR2 YSYEKL, per germline. This CDR3 contains 15 residues. The CDR3 reads CASSPGQGLSYEQYF. The DNA of the CDR3 is TGCGCCAGCAGCCCTGGACAGGGCTTATCCTACGAGCAGTACTTC.

This clonotype has just a few counts. V gene TRBV20-1 combines with J gene TRBJ2-2; weak D call: TRBD2 (5 bases). Germline-derived CDR1 and CDR2 are DFQATT and SNEGSKA (reference sequence). Trimming removed 0 bases from V and 6 bases from J, with 11 bases in between. The CDR3 runs to 14 residues. The DNA of the CDR3 is TGCAGTGCTAGAGATCCCACTAGTGCCGGGGAGCTGTTTTTT. Its translation: CSARDPTSAGELFF.

This clonotype was seen a few times. The chain uses TRBV27 and TRBJ2-3; the D is unclear. Germline lookup yields CDR1 MNHEY and CDR2 SMNVEV (reference sequence). Trimming cost V 5 bases and J 0 bases, with 12 bases left between them. The CDR3 is made up of 15 amino acids. The chain's CDR3 is CASSEERLSTDTQYF. The CDR3 DNA follows: TGTGCCAGCAGTGAGGAAAGACTCAGCACAGATACGCAGTATTTT.

Only a few counts were recorded for this clonotype. This chain uses TRBV12-3 or TRBV12-4 with TRBJ2-1; 8 bases are a match to TRBD1. CDR3 length equals 16 residues. V shed 1 base and J 2 bases; nucleotides not matched to a gene: 4. The CDR3 DNA reads as TGTGCCAGCAGTTTAGATAGGACAGGGCCCTACAATGAGCAGTTCTTC. It yields the protein CASSLDRTGPYNEQFF.

This clonotype was found a few times. The junction shows a germline mismatch at one end, possibly a read error. V and J are TRBV20-1 and TRBJ2-1, with D hard to call. The germline V gene encodes CDR1 DFQATT and CDR2 SNEGSKA (reference sequence). The CDR3 spans 11 residues. DNA for the CDR3: TGCAGTGCTAGTATGACATACCAGCAGTCCTTC. Amino acid sequence: CSASMTYQQSF.

This clonotype was picked up a small number of times. The chain has TRBV5-1 and TRBJ2-1, with a tentative D call TRBD2 (6 bases). V was cut by 0 bases and J by 4 bases, with 11 bases left in between. Per germline, CDR1 SGHRS and CDR2 YFSETQ. This CDR3 region has 15 residues. Here the CDR3 DNA reads TGCGCCAGCAGCTTGGTGGCGGGATGGTACAATGAGCAGTTCTTC. Residues: CASSLVAGWYNEQFF.

The chain uses TRBV4-2 and TRBJ2-7; a weak D match, TRBD2 (6 bases). CDR1 is LGHNA and CDR2 is YNFKEQ in the germline V gene. Trimming shortened V by 0 bases and J by 3 bases, and 9 bases separated the two germline ends. This CDR3 spans 14 amino acids. The CDR3 DNA follows: TGTGCCAGCAGCCAAGATAGGGACTTCTACGAGCAGTACGTC. Translation: CASSQDRDFYEQYV.

This clonotype was found a few times. The rearrangement links TRBV7-2 to TRBJ2-3; 9 bases fit TRBD2. Looked up from germline, CDR1 is SGHTA and CDR2 is FQGNSA. This CDR3 has 15 amino acids. With 5 bases clipped from V and 2 bases from J, the junction kept 5 bases outside the gene matches. This CDR3 reads CASSLGLALTDTQYF. The CDR3 DNA reads TGTGCCAGCAGCCTTGGACTAGCGCTCACAGATACGCAGTATTTT.

This clonotype was observed at least ten times. V and J are TRBV5-1 and TRBJ2-3; either TRBD1 or TRBD2 may supply D (5 bases each). V was trimmed by 4 bases and J by 3 bases, leaving 15 bases between them. The CDR3 sequence is 15 residues long. The V gene's germline CDR1 is SGHRS and CDR2 YFSETQ. The CDR3 DNA reads TGCGCCAGCAGCATCGGGGATTGGGGGACAGATACGCAGTATTTT. It codes for CASSIGDWGTDTQYF.

J is TRBJ2-3 and V is TRBV27, with 10 positions matching TRBD2. CDR3 size: 18 residues. Germline loops: CDR1 MNHEY, CDR2 SMNVEV (reference sequence). With 5 bases clipped from V and 0 bases from J, the junction kept 11 bases outside the gene matches. CDR3 DNA: TGTGCCAGCAGTGTAGCGGGGGGCCTCAGAGGAAGCACAGATACGCAGTATTTT. This encodes CASSVAGGLRGSTDTQYF.

This clonotype has more than one count but fewer than ten. The gene calls are TRBV12-3 or TRBV12-4 and TRBJ2-7; possible D gene TRBD2, 6 bases. There are 12 residues in the CDR3. Trimming pared 8 bases from V and 7 bases from J, leaving 15 bases between. CDR3: CASGETGVEQYF. The CDR3 DNA sequence: TGTGCCAGCGGAGAGACGGGGGTGGAGCAGTACTTC.